This T cell receptor beta chain was identified in a study of CD8+ T cells in alopecia areata. Study-wide points: Tofacitinib significantly decreased scalp clonality and expanded CD8+ clones among top 100.

Stated treatment: oral pan-JAK inhibitor, 5-10 mg twice daily. Concerning this clone itself: Its antigen is still unknown.

J lost 5 bases, V lost 2 bases, and 5 bases had no gene match. CDR3 length: 14 residues. Germline V gene data show CDR1 as GTSNPN and CDR2 as SVGIG (reference sequence). TCR sequencing used cDNA made by reverse transcription of extracted RNA. Profiling relied on immunoSEQ multiplex PCR, and the TCRdb table lists in-frame clones only, not all of them. This sample has approximately 210,000 clones, with 55% to 70% found just once. The J gene is TRBJ2-2, the V gene TRBV30; 7 bases align to TRBD1. The material sequenced was CD4+ T cells sorted from blood, taken at week 4, from a patient treated with tofacitinib. This clonotype originated in a human donor with alopecia areata. DNA for the CDR3: TGTGCCTGGAGTCTGGCAGGGGGAACCGGGGAGCTGTTTTTT. This translates into CAWSLAGGTGELFF. Using reference TRBV30 and TRBJ2-2 for the parts outside the CDR3, the full variable domain is SQTIHQWPATLVQPVGSPLSLECTVEGTSNPNLYWYRQAAGRGLQLLFYSVGIGQISSEVPQNLSASRPQDRQFILSSKKLLLSDSGFYLCAWSLAGGTGELFFGEGSRLTVL.